Reported below is one T cell receptor beta chain. No antigen is known for it. These data originate in a study of graft-versus-host responses after intestinal transplantation. Study context: Those transplanted obtained multivisceral, liver-intestinal, or isolated intestinal grafts. Following induction with anti-thymocyte globulin, all recipients were given tacrolimus and steroids for two to three years. Points from the study as a whole: Association was observed between peak circulating GvH clone levels and early post-transplant HvG declines. Present in recipient marrow, GvH clones included some that appeared first in ileum or blood.

CDR1 is SQVTM, CDR2 ANQGSEA, per germline. CDR3 length equals 9 residues. With 4 bases removed from V and 10 bases from J, the gap between germline ends came to 5 bases. Here immunoSEQ multiplex PCR was the method, and the copy in TCRdb shows in-frame clones only, minus some. The data contain roughly 7,300 clones, roughly 97% of them singletons. V is TRBV29-1 and J is TRBJ2-1, with D uncertain. The TCR originated in a human patient who received an intestinal transplant, so some T cells may come from the graft donor. Sample: PBMCs, taken 23 days after intestinal transplant. The CDR3, as DNA: TGCAGCGTTGGGAAGGAGCAGTTCTTC. It translates to CSVGKEQFF.